A single sample is the source of the 29 T cell receptor beta chains below, sequenced in a study of blood T cell repertoires in COVID-19. Method: immunoSEQ multiplex PCR; TCRdb's copy keeps in-frame clones and lacks some. Here the sample spans a few hundred thousand clones, around 87% being singletons. Input material: PBMCs or T cells enriched from blood (not recorded which). These receptors all stem from a man younger than 30 who had recovered from COVID-19.

The gene calls are TRBV7-2 and TRBJ2-7, with TRBD2 matching 7 bases. The CDR3 loop spans 13 amino acids. Germline CDR1 is SGHTA and CDR2 is FQGNSA. J was trimmed by 2 bases and V by 4 bases; bases with no gene match: 2. This CDR3 is CASSSSGPYEQYF. The CDR3 coding sequence is TGTGCCAGCAGCTCTAGCGGACCCTACGAGCAGTACTTC.

For this clone: A junction end diverges from the germline sequence, so it may reflect a read error. The rearrangement joins TRBV20-1 to TRBJ2-3, with 10 bases fitting TRBD2. Germline-derived CDR1 and CDR2 are DFQATT and SNEGSKA (reference sequence). The CDR3 has 11 residues. The CDR3 DNA reads as TGCAGTGCCAGAGCGGGGGGGGCCGCGTATTTT. Encoded protein: CSARAGGAAYF.

The CDR3 here is CASSLVGRGPGTEAFF. Here the CDR3 DNA reads TGTGCCAGCAGCTTAGTTGGCAGGGGGCCGGGCACTGAAGCTTTCTTT. The V gene is TRBV7-9, the J gene TRBJ1-1, with 8 bases identical to TRBD1. The CDR3 consists of 16 residues. J gave up 4 bases and V 1 base, and 8 bases lay outside the gene matches. Germline lookup yields CDR1 SEHNR and CDR2 FQNEAQ (reference sequence). Full variable domain (rest looked up from reference TRBV7-9 and TRBJ1-1): DTGVSQNPRHKITKRGQNVTFRCDPISEHNRLYWYRQTLGQGPEFLTYFQNEAQLEKSRLLSDRFSAERPKGSFSTLEIQRTEQGDSAMYLCASSLVGRGPGTEAFFGQGTRLTVV.

J is TRBJ1-3 and V is TRBV9; D unclear. V was pared by 1 base and J by 1 base, with 6 bases between. This CDR3 is built from 14 residues. Germline V gene lookup returns CDR1 SGDLS and CDR2 YYNGEE. The CDR3 nucleotides are TGTGCCAGCAGCGTACGCAGTTCTGGAAACACCATATATTTT. Its translation is CASSVRSSGNTIYF.

The chain combines TRBV9 with TRBJ1-4; tentative D call: TRBD1 (5 bases). CDR1 and CDR2 (germline): SGDLS, YYNGEE. The CDR3 has 15 residues. V lost 2 bases to trimming and J lost 6 bases, with 14 bases between them. CDR3 protein: CASSVGGGIDEKLFF. For the CDR3, the DNA is TGTGCCAGCAGCGTGGGGGGAGGGATTGATGAAAAACTGTTTTTT. The variable domain in full, with the rest retrieved from reference TRBV9 and TRBJ1-4, is DSGVTQTPKHLITATGQRVTLRCSPRSGDLSVYWYQQSLDQGLQFLIQYYNGEERAKGNILERFSAQQFPDLHSELNLSSLELGDSALYFCASSVGGGIDEKLFFGSGTQLSVL.

As to this clone: The junction departs from germline at one end; a sequencing error may be responsible. This chain uses TRBV30 with TRBJ1-3; the D is unclear. This CDR3 contains 13 residues. CDR1 GTSNPN and CDR2 SVGIG come from the germline V gene (reference sequence). In DNA, the CDR3 is TGTGCCTGGAGTGTAAATGTGGCAGGATCAGTCCATTTT. It translates to CAWSVNVAGSVHF.

The CDR3: CASSLEQNTEAFF. CDR3 nucleotides: TGCGCCAGCAGCTTGGAGCAGAACACTGAAGCTTTCTTT. The V call is TRBV5-1, the J call TRBJ1-1; unclear D gene. Germline values: CDR1 SGHRS, CDR2 YFSETQ. The V gene lost 0 bases and the J gene lost 1 base, with 4 bases spanning the gap. CDR3 length: 13 residues.

The V and J genes are TRBV7-2 and TRBJ2-7, with a tentative D call TRBD1 (6 bases). The CDR3 has 14 amino acids. With 3 bases removed from V and 1 base from J, the gap between germline ends came to 10 bases. Germline V CDR1 and CDR2: SGHTA, FQGNSA. CDR3 coding DNA: TGTGCCAGCAGCTTTAGCAGGGGATCCTACGAGCAGTACTTC. Its protein product is CASSFSRGSYEQYF.

The chain uses TRBV19 and TRBJ2-1, with D maybe TRBD2 (5 bases). CDR1 and CDR2 from the germline V gene are LNHDA and SQIVND (reference sequence). The CDR3 spans 15 residues. V lost 7 bases and J 2 bases, leaving 15 bases between the germline ends. The CDR3 region has the DNA TGTGCCAGTAATTGGCGGGCCTCTGCCTACAATGAGCAGTTCTTC. This gives the protein CASNWRASAYNEQFF.

This CDR3 reads CASSKGGEGEAFF. The CDR3 DNA sequence: TGTGCCAGCAGTAAAGGGGGAGAGGGTGAAGCTTTCTTT. This chain joins TRBV7-3 and TRBJ1-1; the D gene is possibly TRBD1 (6 bases). V was shortened by 6 bases and J by 7 bases, with 15 bases between the two germline ends. Germline V gene sequence: CDR1 SGHTA, CDR2 FQGTGA. The CDR3 is made up of 13 amino acids.

CDR3 in DNA: TGTGCCACCAGCTCCGAAATCCGACAGGCCGAAGCTTTCTTT. Amino acids: CATSSEIRQAEAFF. The rearrangement links TRBV15 to TRBJ1-1; D might be TRBD1 (6 bases). The CDR3 sequence is 14 residues long. Germline CDR1 reads LNHNV; CDR2 reads YYDKDF (reference sequence). V lost 5 bases and J lost 8, with 18 bases in between.

The CDR3 coding sequence is TGTGCCAGCAGCAAAGCGCCGGGACAGGGGCTATGCTTTGAGCAGTTCTTC. Amino acids: CASSKAPGQGLCFEQFF. The V and J genes are TRBV21-1 and TRBJ2-1; the D call TRBD1 from the table was never checked on the DNA. TRBV21-1 is labeled a pseudogene. The CDR3 contains 17 residues.

The chain joins TRBV12-3 or TRBV12-4 to TRBJ1-4, with TRBD1 as a possible D gene (6 bases). V dropped 6 bases and J dropped 8 bases, with 13 bases sitting between them. This CDR3 region has 13 residues. The CDR3 reads CASSPQGREKLFF. In DNA, the CDR3 is TGTGCCAGCAGCCCACAGGGTCGCGAAAAACTGTTTTTT.

This clone was observed a handful of times. This rearrangement joins TRBV29-1 to TRBJ2-1, with D possibly being TRBD2 (6 bases). Trimming removed 4 bases from V and 6 bases from J, with 10 bases in between. Per germline, CDR1 SQVTM and CDR2 ANQGSEA. The CDR3 totals 12 residues. For the CDR3, the DNA is TGCAGCGTTGTCCCAGCGGGCAATGAGCAGTTCTTC. Residues: CSVVPAGNEQFF.

V is TRBV7-2 and J is TRBJ2-1; 9 bases line up with TRBD2. The V and J ends lost 1 base and 8 bases, in that order; junction bases with no gene match: 9. Per germline, CDR1 SGHTA and CDR2 FQGNSA. The CDR3 is 16 amino acids. CDR3 nucleotide sequence: TGTGCCAGCAGCTTAGGCCAGCGGGGGGCCGGCGATGAGCAGTTCTTC. Its translation is CASSLGQRGAGDEQFF.

This clone appeared a few times. The V gene is TRBV7-2, the J gene TRBJ2-7; tentatively, D is TRBD1 (5 bases). Germline values: CDR1 SGHTA, CDR2 FQGNSA. CDR3 length equals 14 residues. The ends were cut back, 5 bases at V and 4 bases at J, with 15 bases in the middle. This CDR3 is CASSLGQGVYEQYF. CDR3 nucleotide sequence: TGTGCCAGCAGCCTCGGGCAGGGCGTATACGAGCAGTACTTC.

The chain joins TRBV7-9 to TRBJ2-7, with D maybe TRBD1 (6 bases). V was pared by 0 bases and J by 3 bases, with 9 bases between. The CDR3 runs to 14 residues. Germline lookup yields CDR1 SEHNR and CDR2 FQNEAQ (reference sequence). CDR3 protein: CASSLAPTGYEQYF. The CDR3 DNA is TGTGCCAGCAGCTTAGCCCCGACAGGCTACGAGCAGTACTTC. Full variable domain (outside the CDR3, taken from reference TRBV7-9 and TRBJ2-7): DTGVSQNPRHKITKRGQNVTFRCDPISEHNRLYWYRQTLGQGPEFLTYFQNEAQLEKSRLLSDRFSAERPKGSFSTLEIQRTEQGDSAMYLCASSLAPTGYEQYFGPGTRLTVT.

The chain couples TRBV28 to TRBJ2-2; TRBD2 might be the D (6 bases). Between the trimmed V and J ends, which lost 3 bases and 6 bases, there was a span of 20 bases. CDR1 MDHEN and CDR2 SYDVKM come from the germline V gene. This CDR3 region has 17 residues. CDR3 nucleotides: TGTGCCAGCAGTTTTCTGCCCGGGACTCCGGCGTCCGGGGAGCTGTTTTTT. It translates to CASSFLPGTPASGELFF.

This clone was recorded a few times. The chain couples TRBV4-2 to TRBJ2-5, with D possibly matching TRBD1 (6 bases). Germline loops: CDR1 LGHNA, CDR2 YNFKEQ. The CDR3 contains 17 residues. V lost 1 base and J lost 4, with 19 bases in between. CDR3 bases: TGTGCCAGCAGCCAAGGATTGGCCGGGACAACCCGAGAGACCCAGTACTTC. Protein product: CASSQGLAGTTRETQYF.

On this clone: One end of the junction varies from germline; a read error may be responsible. The V call is TRBV5-1, the J call TRBJ2-6; TRBD1 might be the D (5 bases). From germline, CDR1 is SGHRS and CDR2 YFSETQ. The CDR3 runs to 17 residues. The DNA of the CDR3 is TGCGCCAGCAACTTGCTGGGGCTGCTCTCGGGGGCCAACGTCCTGACTTTC. Protein sequence: CASNLLGLLSGANVLTF.

CDR3 protein: CASSIGTGRNSPLHF. The CDR3 DNA follows: TGTGCCAGCAGCATCGGGACAGGGAGAAATTCACCCCTCCACTTT. The gene calls are TRBV9 and TRBJ1-6; 9 nucleotides line up with TRBD1. CDR3 length: 15 amino acids. After removal of 4 bases from V and 7 bases from J, the junction contained 6 bases not matched to a gene. Germline V gene lookup returns CDR1 SGDLS and CDR2 YYNGEE. Looking up the rest from reference TRBV9 and TRBJ1-6 gives the full variable domain: DSGVTQTPKHLITATGQRVTLRCSPRSGDLSVYWYQQSLDQGLQFLIQYYNGEERAKGNILERFSAQQFPDLHSELNLSSLELGDSALYFCASSIGTGRNSPLHFGNGTRLTVT.

CDR3 nucleotide sequence: TGTGCCAGCAGCAAACGGACAGTTATGAACACTGAAGCTTTCTTT. Translated: CASSKRTVMNTEAFF. The V call is TRBV5-5, the J call TRBJ1-1, with D possibly matching TRBD1 (6 bases). The CDR3 runs 15 residues. Germline loops: CDR1 SGHKS, CDR2 YYEKEE (reference sequence). The V gene lost 4 bases and the J gene lost 0 bases, with 13 bases spanning the gap.

V is TRBV9 and J is TRBJ2-6, with D possibly being TRBD1 (6 bases). Trimming pared 2 bases from V and 4 bases from J, leaving 10 bases between. The CDR3 consists of 15 residues. Germline V lookup: CDR1 SGDLS, CDR2 YYNGEE. The CDR3 loop is CASSVPGVGANVLTF. The CDR3, as DNA: TGTGCCAGCAGCGTCCCAGGGGTGGGGGCCAACGTCCTGACTTTC. The whole variable domain, filled in from reference TRBV9 and TRBJ2-6, reads DSGVTQTPKHLITATGQRVTLRCSPRSGDLSVYWYQQSLDQGLQFLIQYYNGEERAKGNILERFSAQQFPDLHSELNLSSLELGDSALYFCASSVPGVGANVLTFGAGSRLTVL.

This rearrangement joins TRBV27 to TRBJ1-1; TRBD1 is a possible D gene (6 bases). Deletions cut 2 bases from V and 4 bases from J, with 8 bases between. CDR1 is MNHEY and CDR2 is SMNVEV in the germline V gene (reference sequence). The CDR3 has 13 amino acids. The CDR3 DNA reads as TGTGCCAGCAGTTTAAGGGGGTTCACTGAAGCTTTCTTT. It yields the protein CASSLRGFTEAFF.

This clone occurred once. V usage is TRBV18 and J usage is TRBJ2-4; D unclear. There are 16 residues in the CDR3. V dropped 6 bases and J dropped 0 bases, with 15 bases sitting between them. CDR1 and CDR2 (germline): KGHSH, LQKENI. CDR3 sequence reads: CASSTTQERAKNIQYF. CDR3 in DNA: TGTGCCAGCTCCACCACTCAGGAAAGAGCCAAAAACATTCAGTACTTC. The full variable domain, rest sourced from reference TRBV18 and TRBJ2-4, is NAGVMQNPRHLVRRRGQEARLRCSPMKGHSHVYWYRQLPEEGLKFMVYLQKENIIDESGMPKERFSAEFPKEGPSILRIQQVVRGDSAAYFCASSTTQERAKNIQYFGAGTRLSVL.

Notes on this clone: This specimen includes other DNA sequences encoding the same CDR3. The chain uses TRBV5-1 and TRBJ1-3; 7 nucleotides align to TRBD1. V shed 0 bases, J shed 3 bases, and the junction held 3 bases outside the gene matches. The CDR3 is made up of 15 amino acids. CDR1 and CDR2 (germline): SGHRS, YFSETQ. CDR3 bases: TGCGCCAGCAGCTTGGGAGGGACAGATGGAAACACCATATATTTT. Protein product: CASSLGGTDGNTIYF.

This sequence joins TRBV19 and TRBJ2-3, with a possible D match to TRBD1 (6 bases). This CDR3 contains 17 residues. V lost 3 bases and J 5 bases, leaving 21 bases between the germline ends. The germline gives CDR1 LNHDA, CDR2 SQIVND (reference sequence). CDR3 DNA: TGTGCCAGTAGTATTGCCAGTGGGGGCCAGAAGGGAGATACGCAGTATTTT. It is translated as CASSIASGGQKGDTQYF.

There are a few counts of this clone. The rearrangement links TRBV7-8 to TRBJ1-1, with 8 bases lining up with TRBD1. CDR1 is SGHVS, CDR2 FQNEAQ, per germline. The CDR3 spans 16 residues. V was pared by 1 base and J by 7 bases, with 11 bases of the junction left unmatched. The CDR3 bases are TGTGCCAGCAGCTTAGAGCCTACTGGGACAGGCCTTGAAGCTTTCTTT. Translating it yields CASSLEPTGTGLEAFF.

The J gene is TRBJ2-3, the V gene TRBV5-1; maybe TRBD2 (7 bases). The germline V gene has CDR1 SGHRS and CDR2 YFSETQ. CDR3 length equals 16 residues. Trimming took off 2 bases at V and 0 bases at J, with 13 bases between the two ends. CDR3 nucleotides: TGCGCCAGCAGCTTAATCGGGGGGCGCAGCACAGATACGCAGTATTTT. Its translation: CASSLIGGRSTDTQYF.